This TCR beta chain was sequenced during a study of cytomegalovirus exposure and HLA in healthy donors. In the PCR, 60 Vbeta and 13 Jbeta primers were used. Produced via immunoSEQ multiplex PCR; TCRdb's table is partial and in-frame only. Counted here are around 99,000 clones, 82% occurring once; the ten biggest clones make up roughly 2.7%. Trimming cost V 4 bases and J 4 bases; bases outside gene matches: 9. Germline values: CDR1 SGHRS, CDR2 YFSETQ. There are 15 residues in the CDR3. The sequencing sample was made of PBMCs. This clonotype was sampled from a man aged 25-45 years in good health and CMV-seropositive. This chain joins TRBV5-1 and TRBJ1-2; 8 bases are shared with TRBD1. This CDR3 is CASSSTPDRVYGYTF. The DNA of the CDR3 is TGCGCCAGCAGCAGTACACCGGACAGGGTCTATGGCTACACCTTC.